This entry lists 15 T cell receptor beta chains sequenced from one sample in a study of post-analysis software for immune sequencing data. No antigen has been identified for these receptors. General study points: Five TRBV segments occurring more often in patients than controls included TRBV5-6, TRBV5-1 and TRBV20-1.

TCR beta libraries were prepared from cDNA with unique molecular identifiers. Via MiXCR, TCRdb re-called the PCR reads, giving one row per CDR3 protein. The sample contains about 770,000 distinct CDR3 sequences, 46% of which appear only once. The material sequenced was blood. The origin of the receptors is a girl under 18 with multiple sclerosis.

The V and J genes are TRBV9 and TRBJ2-1; D assignment may be TRBD1 or TRBD2 (5 bases each). The CDR3 sequence is 14 residues long. Germline CDR1 reads SGDLS; CDR2 reads YYNGEE. The V gene lost 0 bases and the J gene lost 8 bases, with 12 bases spanning the gap. The CDR3 sequence: CASSVGGGRDEQFF. CDR3 bases: TGTGCCAGCAGCGTAGGTGGGGGACGGGATGAGCAGTTCTTC.

V usage is TRBV6-5 and J usage is TRBJ1-2; D is uncertain. V was trimmed by 0 bases and J by 0 bases, leaving 17 bases between them. Per germline, CDR1 MNHEY and CDR2 SVGAGI. The CDR3 sequence is 18 residues long. This CDR3 reads CASSYSAGLAGANYGYTF. DNA of the CDR3: TGTGCCAGCAGTTACTCGGCTGGGCTGGCGGGAGCTAACTATGGCTACACCTTC.

The chain is built from TRBV27 and TRBJ2-7, with TRBD2 matching over 10 bases. Near its end, the DNA agrees better with TRBJ2-5, so the J call may be wrong. Germline values: CDR1 MNHEY, CDR2 SMNVEV (reference sequence). The CDR3 has 14 residues. The CDR3 DNA follows: TGTGCCAGCAGTCACCTAGCGGGAGCCAAGACCCAGTACTTC. Its protein product is CASSHLAGAKTQYF.

This clonotype was counted many times. CDR3 amino acids: CASSPGRGEAFF. The CDR3 DNA sequence: TGTGCCAGCAGCCCGGGCAGGGGTGAAGCTTTCTTT. The rearrangement links TRBV7-3 to TRBJ1-1; TRBD1 might be the D (6 bases). The V end was cut by 5 bases, the J end by 7 bases, with 11 bases between. Germline-derived CDR1 and CDR2 are SGHTA and FQGTGA. CDR3 length: 12 residues. Using reference TRBV7-3 and TRBJ1-1 for the parts outside the CDR3, the full variable domain is GAGVSQTPSNKVTEKGKYVELRCDPISGHTALYWYRQSLGQGPEFLIYFQGTGAADDSGLPNDRFFAVRPEGSVSTLKIQRTERGDSAVYLCASSPGRGEAFFGQGTRLTVV.

The chain links TRBV4-1 to TRBJ2-1; D is uncertain. Germline V gene lookup returns CDR1 MGHRA and CDR2 YSYEKL. Trimming shortened V by 0 bases and J by 4 bases, and 10 bases separated the two germline ends. CDR3 length equals 15 residues. The CDR3 DNA follows: TGCGCCAGCAGCCAAGATAAGACGCAATACAATGAGCAGTTCTTC. It codes for CASSQDKTQYNEQFF.

J is TRBJ2-1 and V is TRBV29-1; D might be TRBD1 or TRBD2, each matching 6 bases. The CDR3 extends over 11 amino acids. Trimming pared 3 bases from V and 12 bases from J, leaving 12 bases between. The germline gives CDR1 SQVTM, CDR2 ANQGSEA. The CDR3 DNA reads TGCAGCGTTGATGAGGGGGGAGGGCAGTTCTTC. It translates to CSVDEGGGQFF.

This clonotype was seen a few times. V gene TRBV10-3 combines with J gene TRBJ2-1; 9 nucleotides agree with TRBD1. The CDR3 runs to 15 residues. Unmatched junction bases numbered 5, after V lost 0 bases and J lost 8 bases. Germline CDR1 is ENHRY and CDR2 is SYGVKD. The CDR3 region has the DNA TGTGCCATCAGTGAGTCAGGACAGGGGATCGATGAGCAGTTCTTC. Encoded protein: CAISESGQGIDEQFF.

This clonotype was seen more than once but under ten times. The genes are TRBV20-1 and TRBJ2-7; D is possibly TRBD1 (6 bases). The V end lost 0 bases, the J end lost 1 base, and 13 bases lay between the germline ends. This CDR3 spans 15 amino acids. Per germline, CDR1 DFQATT and CDR2 SNEGSKA (reference sequence). CDR3 residues: CSARDPWGRSYEQYF. CDR3 coding DNA: TGCAGTGCTAGAGACCCTTGGGGGCGTTCCTACGAGCAGTACTTC.

This rearrangement joins TRBV12-3 or TRBV12-4 to TRBJ2-5, with 10 bases matching TRBD2. TRBJ2-7 explains the end of the DNA better; the J call may be wrong. The CDR3 length is 14 residues. CDR3 residues: CASREAGGPYEQYF. Written as DNA, the CDR3 is TGTGCCAGCAGGGAAGCGGGAGGGCCCTACGAGCAGTACTTC.

This clonotype has just a few counts. The V call is TRBV29-1, the J call TRBJ2-7; 7 nucleotides align to TRBD1. V shed 5 bases, J shed 0 bases, and the junction held 1 base outside the gene matches. The CDR3 contains 12 residues. CDR1 and CDR2 from the germline V gene are SQVTM and ANQGSEA. CDR3 in DNA: TGCAGCGTTAGGGACAGCTCCTACGAGCAGTACTTC. Encoded protein: CSVRDSSYEQYF.

The V gene is TRBV7-9, the J gene TRBJ1-2, with no clear D. V was cut by 1 base and J by 6 bases, with 9 bases left in between. The CDR3 spans 13 residues. Germline CDR1 and CDR2: SEHNR and FQNEAQ (reference sequence). CDR3 bases: TGTGCCAGCAGCTTAGAAGGGTGGGATGGCTACACCTTC. As protein: CASSLEGWDGYTF.

A few counts support this clonotype. This chain uses TRBV15 with TRBJ2-1; TRBD2 aligns across 13 bases. The germline V gene has CDR1 LNHNV and CDR2 YYDKDF (reference sequence). This CDR3 is built from 17 residues. V shed 0 bases, J shed 3 bases, and the junction held 2 bases outside the gene matches. CDR3 in DNA: TGTGCCACCAGCAGAGAACTAGCGGGAGGGGGCTACAATGAGCAGTTCTTC. Translating it yields CATSRELAGGGYNEQFF.

J is TRBJ2-1 and V is TRBV6-2 or TRBV6-3; weak D call: TRBD2 (6 bases). Germline CDR1 and CDR2: MNHEY and SVGEGT. The V and J ends lost 2 bases and 6 bases respectively, with 14 bases between them. This CDR3 spans 15 amino acids. DNA of the CDR3: TGTGCCAGCAGTTACGGGGGAGGAGTCCTCAATGAGCAGTTCTTC. The encoded protein is CASSYGGGVLNEQFF.

The chain employs TRBV29-1 and TRBJ2-1; no clear D. Trimming pared 4 bases from V and 12 bases from J, leaving 16 bases between. Germline loops: CDR1 SQVTM, CDR2 ANQGSEA. The CDR3 has 12 amino acids. The CDR3 region has the DNA TGCAGCGTTGCCCCCACGGAAGGCGGGCAGTTCTTC. It specifies CSVAPTEGGQFF.

This clonotype was counted only a few times. V and J are TRBV20-1 and TRBJ2-5; D perhaps matches TRBD1 (6 bases). Germline CDR1 DFQATT, CDR2 SNEGSKA (reference sequence). The V end lost 3 bases, the J end lost 5 bases, and 16 bases lay between the germline ends. The CDR3 consists of 14 residues. The CDR3 region is CSASGAGAYETQYF. The CDR3 DNA reads as TGCAGTGCTAGTGGCGCAGGGGCCTACGAGACCCAGTACTTC.